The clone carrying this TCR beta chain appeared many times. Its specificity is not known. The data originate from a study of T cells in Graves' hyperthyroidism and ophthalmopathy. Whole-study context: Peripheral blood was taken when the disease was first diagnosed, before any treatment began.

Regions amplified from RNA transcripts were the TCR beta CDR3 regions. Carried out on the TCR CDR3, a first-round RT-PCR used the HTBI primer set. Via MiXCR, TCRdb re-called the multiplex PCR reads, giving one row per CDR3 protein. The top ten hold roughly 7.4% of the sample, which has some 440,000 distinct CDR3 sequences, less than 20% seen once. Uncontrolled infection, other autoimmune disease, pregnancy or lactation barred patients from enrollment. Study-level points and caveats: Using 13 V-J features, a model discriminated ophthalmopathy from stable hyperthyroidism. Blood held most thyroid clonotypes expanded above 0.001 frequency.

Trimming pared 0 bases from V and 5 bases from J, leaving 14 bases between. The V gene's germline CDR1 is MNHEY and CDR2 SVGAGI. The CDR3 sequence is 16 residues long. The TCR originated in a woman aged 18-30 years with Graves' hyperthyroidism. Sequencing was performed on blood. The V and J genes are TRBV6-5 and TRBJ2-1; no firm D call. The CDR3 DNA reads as TGTGCCAGCAGTTACTCCGGTGGGTCTCTGGACAATGAGCAGTTCTTC. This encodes CASSYSGGSLDNEQFF.